This TCR beta chain comes out of a study of metastatic and nonmetastatic thyroid tumors. Nobody among the patients had been given any treatment before thyroid surgery. V lost 0 bases and J 3 bases, leaving 11 bases between the germline ends. The CDR3 covers 14 residues. Germline CDR1 is DFQATT and CDR2 is SNEGSKA (reference sequence). TCRdb re-processed the PCR reads through MiXCR. Here the sample spans about 56,000 clones, roughly 30% being singletons. The TCR was taken from a female donor with papillary thyroid cancer or a benign thyroid nodule (not recorded which). Some clones in this sample may be carry-over from other donors' samples. This sequence joins TRBV20-1 and TRBJ1-2; D gene ambiguous. Input material: blood. Written as DNA, the CDR3 is TGCAGTGCTAGAGACCACACGGAGCACTATGGCTACACCTTC. This encodes CSARDHTEHYGYTF.